This T cell receptor (beta chain) was found in a study of blood T cell repertoires in COVID-19. Looking at the study overall: From the United States, Italy and Spain came samples of acute and convalescent COVID-19. The analysed material was cDNA or gDNA that came from T cells, B-cell-depleted T cells, or PBMCs.

This CDR3 contains 16 residues. Trimming cost V 0 bases and J 7 bases; bases outside gene matches: 9. CDR1 is SGHDT, CDR2 YYEEEE, per germline. Original handling: Reference gene primer amplification yielded estimated nucleated cell counts. Only in-frame clones appear in the TCRdb table, and some are missing; sequencing was by immunoSEQ multiplex PCR. For V, J and clone size, that table is used; D and trimming come from the DNA. The table shows approximately 210,000 clones, with 92% occurring only once. The V and J genes are TRBV5-6 and TRBJ1-4; the match to TRBD1 covers 7 bases. Specimen: peripheral blood. This TCR derives from a man younger than 45 with acute or convalescent COVID-19. CDR3 in DNA: TGTGCCAGCAGCTTGGCGACAGGGCTTGAGGGTGAAAAACTGTTTTTT. Amino acid sequence: CASSLATGLEGEKLFF.